These 25 T cell receptor beta chains were sequenced from one sample in a study of shared clonotypes between healthy human individuals. Method: immunoSEQ multiplex PCR; TCRdb's copy keeps in-frame clones and lacks some. The sample shows roughly 1,500,000 clones, roughly 98% of them seen only once. What was sequenced was naive CD4+ T cells sorted from blood. Subset here: CD45RA+ positively selected. Receptor source: a man aged 25 to 40 in good health.

This rearrangement joins TRBV14 to TRBJ1-5; tentatively, D is TRBD1 (5 bases). Trimming removed 0 bases at V and 0 bases at J, with 24 bases between. Looked up from germline, CDR1 is SGHDN and CDR2 is FVKESK. The CDR3 has 21 amino acids. The CDR3 is CASSQDTPKLQGSISNQPQHF. In nucleotides, the CDR3 is TGTGCCAGCAGCCAAGACACCCCGAAACTCCAGGGATCCATTAGCAATCAGCCCCAGCATTTT. The whole variable domain, remainder taken from reference TRBV14 and TRBJ1-5, is EAGVTQFPSHSVIEKGQTVTLRCDPISGHDNLYWYRRVMGKEIKFLLHFVKESKQDESGMPNNRFLAERTGGTYSTLKVQPAELEDSGVYFCASSQDTPKLQGSISNQPQHFGDGTRLSIL.

The chain is built from TRBV2 and TRBJ2-3; maybe TRBD2 (5 bases). The germline V gene encodes CDR1 SNHLY and CDR2 FYNNEI. Trimming pared 5 bases from V and 5 bases from J, leaving 11 bases between. This CDR3 is built from 13 residues. CDR3 region: CASSPTEGDTQYF. CDR3 DNA: TGTGCCAGCAGTCCCACCGAGGGAGATACGCAGTATTTT.

The chain links TRBV5-1 to TRBJ1-1; TRBD1 matches 7 bases. J was trimmed by 4 bases and V by 3 bases; bases with no gene match: 9. The CDR3 covers 15 residues. In germline, CDR1 is SGHRS, CDR2 YFSETQ. This CDR3 is CASSWMTGQGTEAFF. Written as DNA, the CDR3 is TGCGCCAGCAGCTGGATGACAGGGCAGGGCACTGAAGCTTTCTTT.

The CDR3 loop reads CACKPDRGDEKLFF. In DNA, the CDR3 is TGTGCCTGTAAACCGGACAGGGGAGATGAAAAACTGTTTTTT. The rearrangement joins TRBV19 to TRBJ1-4; 9 bases map to TRBD1. Germline V gene data show CDR1 as LNHDA and CDR2 as SQIVND (reference sequence). V lost 11 bases, J lost 6 bases, and 10 bases stayed unmatched. This CDR3 region has 14 residues.

The V and J genes are TRBV7-2 and TRBJ1-5; D is unresolved. V dropped 1 base and J dropped 3 bases, with 4 bases sitting between them. CDR1 and CDR2 from the germline V gene are SGHTA and FQGNSA. This CDR3 is 13 amino acids long. CDR3 sequence (DNA): TGTGCCAGCAGCTTAGTTGACAATCAGCCCCAGCATTTT. It is translated as CASSLVDNQPQHF. Looking up the rest from reference TRBV7-2 and TRBJ1-5 gives the full variable domain: GAGVSQSPSNKVTEKGKDVELRCDPISGHTALYWYRQSLGQGLEFLIYFQGNSAPDKSGLPSDRFSAERTGGSVSTLTIQRTQQEDSAVYLCASSLVDNQPQHFGDGTRLSIL.

This rearrangement joins TRBV6-5 to TRBJ1-3, with a possible D match to TRBD1 (6 bases). V gave up 6 bases and J gave up 7 bases, with 16 bases separating them. Germline V gene sequence: CDR1 MNHEY, CDR2 SVGAGI. CDR3 length: 14 amino acids. CDR3 coding DNA: TGTGCCAGCAGCTTAGGGGGAGTTGGTAACACCATATATTTT. This gives the protein CASSLGGVGNTIYF.

The sample holds a few counts of this clone. The V call is TRBV5-6, the J call TRBJ2-7; D is possibly TRBD2 (6 bases). This CDR3 region has 13 residues. Trimming cost V 4 bases and J 4 bases, with 12 bases left between them. Germline V lookup: CDR1 SGHDT, CDR2 YYEEEE. CDR3 DNA sequence: TGTGCCAGCAGCCCGCGGGGAGGATACGAGCAGTACTTC. It translates to CASSPRGGYEQYF.

V gene TRBV10-3 combines with J gene TRBJ1-3, with D hard to call. This CDR3 is 16 amino acids long. Trimming pared 6 bases from V and 0 bases from J, leaving 15 bases between. Germline V gene sequence: CDR1 ENHRY, CDR2 SYGVKD. The CDR3: CAISSPSSLSGNTIYF. The CDR3, as DNA: TGTGCCATCAGCTCTCCTTCCTCCCTCTCTGGAAACACCATATATTTT.

The chain is built from TRBV18 and TRBJ2-2, with TRBD2 as a possible D gene (5 bases). The length of the CDR3 is 15 residues. Germline CDR1 reads KGHSH; CDR2 reads LQKENI. Trimming cost V 2 bases and J 1 base, with 8 bases left between them. Here the CDR3 reads CASSPFTRNTGELFF. CDR3 in DNA: TGTGCCAGCTCACCATTCACTAGGAACACCGGGGAGCTGTTTTTT.

The chain uses TRBV9 and TRBJ2-1; the D gene is possibly TRBD2 (7 bases). The CDR3 totals 16 residues. Per germline, CDR1 SGDLS and CDR2 YYNGEE. Trimming took 6 bases from V and 3 from J, leaving 19 bases between them. CDR3 coding DNA: TGTGCCAGCAAGCCCGGGGGGCCGAGCCTCTACAATGAGCAGTTCTTC. Its translation is CASKPGGPSLYNEQFF. Complete variable domain (other parts from reference TRBV9 and TRBJ2-1): DSGVTQTPKHLITATGQRVTLRCSPRSGDLSVYWYQQSLDQGLQFLIQYYNGEERAKGNILERFSAQQFPDLHSELNLSSLELGDSALYFCASKPGGPSLYNEQFFGPGTRLTVL.

This chain joins TRBV6-5 and TRBJ1-4; TRBD1 is a possible D gene (5 bases). Germline CDR1 MNHEY, CDR2 SVGAGI. Trimming removed 5 bases from V and 5 bases from J, with 12 bases in between. CDR3 length equals 14 residues. CDR3 DNA: TGTGCCAGCAGTGCATCGACAGTAAATGAAAAACTGTTTTTT. It codes for CASSASTVNEKLFF.

This clone was detected once. This sequence joins TRBV28 and TRBJ2-3; 8 nucleotides line up with TRBD2. The germline V gene encodes CDR1 MDHEN and CDR2 SYDVKM. V was clipped by 3 bases and J by 1 base; unmatched bases: 15. CDR3 size: 19 residues. CDR3 region: CASSFRGLGGGSGTDTQYF. CDR3 nucleotide sequence: TGTGCCAGCAGTTTTCGGGGACTAGGGGGGGGCAGTGGCACAGATACGCAGTATTTT.

This chain joins TRBV9 and TRBJ2-1; TRBD2 agrees at 12 bases. CDR3 size: 17 residues. With V trimmed by 2 bases and J by 7 bases, 10 bases remained unmatched. CDR1 and CDR2 from the germline V gene are SGDLS and YYNGEE. The CDR3 DNA is TGTGCCAGCAGCGTCCAAACCGGGACTAGCGGGTGGAATGAGCAGTTCTTC. Protein sequence: CASSVQTGTSGWNEQFF.

In DNA form, the CDR3 reads TGTGCCAGCCATCGGATAGCGGGCCTACTCCCGTACAATGAGCAGTTCTTC. This sequence encodes CASHRIAGLLPYNEQFF. The gene calls are TRBV27 and TRBJ2-1, with TRBD2 matching 7 bases. Unmatched junction bases numbered 17, after V lost 8 bases and J lost 4 bases. The CDR3 has 17 residues. Germline values: CDR1 MNHEY, CDR2 SMNVEV (reference sequence).

The rearrangement uses TRBV5-1 and TRBJ2-1, with 13 bases lining up with TRBD2. The CDR3 sequence is 16 residues long. Germline CDR1 is SGHRS and CDR2 is YFSETQ. Unmatched junction bases numbered 8, after V lost 2 bases and J lost 9 bases. CDR3: CASSLSGTSGITEQFF. In DNA, the CDR3 is TGCGCCAGCAGCTTATCCGGGACTAGCGGGATCACTGAGCAGTTCTTC.

The chain joins TRBV10-3 to TRBJ2-7; the D is unclear. The CDR3 has 16 amino acids. V lost 3 bases to trimming and J lost 1 base, with 16 bases between them. CDR1 is ENHRY, CDR2 SYGVKD, per germline. CDR3 nucleotide sequence: TGTGCCATCAGTGATGTCACCGACACACATTCCTACGAGCAGTACTTC. Translating gives CAISDVTDTHSYEQYF.

CDR3 protein: CASSVEGLGLETQYF. The CDR3 DNA is TGTGCCAGCAGCGTAGAGGGGCTTGGATTGGAGACCCAGTACTTC. This chain links TRBV9 with TRBJ2-5; tentatively, D is TRBD1 (5 bases). The CDR3 consists of 15 residues. V lost 0 bases and J lost 5, with 14 bases in between. Germline CDR1 reads SGDLS; CDR2 reads YYNGEE.

The sample holds one count of this clone. This chain links TRBV19 with TRBJ2-2; 8 nucleotides align to TRBD2. V trimming: 10 bases; J trimming: 0 bases; junction bases outside the gene matches: 7. Germline loops: CDR1 LNHDA, CDR2 SQIVND (reference sequence). The CDR3 length is 15 residues. CDR3 sequence (DNA): TGTGCCACCTCACTAGCGGCGGCGAACACCGGGGAGCTGTTTTTT. Translation gives CATSLAAANTGELFF.

The chain joins TRBV2 to TRBJ2-7; D is undetermined. The V gene's germline CDR1 is SNHLY and CDR2 FYNNEI. Deletions cut 6 bases from V and 4 bases from J, with 10 bases between. The CDR3 spans 12 residues. The CDR3 sequence is CASRDTLYEQYF. The CDR3 coding sequence is TGTGCCAGCAGAGATACGCTATACGAGCAGTACTTC.

Note on this clone: In the same sample, other DNA sequences code for this CDR3. This rearrangement joins TRBV2 to TRBJ1-5; no clear D. The CDR3 is 13 residues long. The germline V gene encodes CDR1 SNHLY and CDR2 FYNNEI. Trimming removed 4 bases at V and 1 base at J, with 5 bases between. CDR3 DNA: TGTGCCAGCAGTGGGGAAAGCAATCAGCCCCAGCATTTT. This encodes CASSGESNQPQHF.

This chain uses TRBV18 with TRBJ2-1; TRBD2 matches at 8 bases. CDR3 length equals 12 residues. Germline V CDR1 and CDR2: KGHSH, LQKENI. V was clipped by 8 bases and J by 6 bases; unmatched bases: 3. DNA of the CDR3: TGTGCCAGCGCCGGGAGGGCCAATGAGCAGTTCTTC. This gives the protein CASAGRANEQFF.

This CDR3 reads CASSAWSLQANEKLFF. The CDR3 region has the DNA TGTGCCAGCAGCGCGTGGAGCCTGCAAGCTAATGAAAAACTGTTTTTT. This chain connects TRBV7-8 to TRBJ1-4; no firm D call. V dropped 5 bases and J dropped 3 bases, with 16 bases sitting between them. Germline values: CDR1 SGHVS, CDR2 FQNEAQ. The CDR3 has 16 residues.

This clone is a singleton in its sample. The chain couples TRBV19 to TRBJ2-1, with 8 bases lining up with TRBD1. In germline, CDR1 is LNHDA, CDR2 SQIVND (reference sequence). The CDR3 loop spans 15 amino acids. V shed 0 bases, J shed 6 bases, and the junction held 4 bases outside the gene matches. CDR3 amino acids: CASSIDWTGSNEQFF. The CDR3 coding sequence is TGTGCCAGTAGTATAGACTGGACAGGGTCCAATGAGCAGTTCTTC. Supplemented by reference TRBV19 and TRBJ2-1, the full variable domain reads DGGITQSPKYLFRKEGQNVTLSCEQNLNHDAMYWYRQDPGQGLRLIYYSQIVNDFQKGDIAEGYSVSREKKESFPLTVTSAQKNPTAFYLCASSIDWTGSNEQFFGPGTRLTVL.

The chain recombines TRBV19 with TRBJ2-1; TRBD2 matches at 7 bases. V dropped 3 bases and J dropped 9; count of bases not matched to a gene: 2. The germline V gene encodes CDR1 LNHDA and CDR2 SQIVND (reference sequence). This CDR3 region has 12 residues. The CDR3 protein is CASSIWGGEQFF. The DNA for the CDR3 is TGTGCCAGTAGTATCTGGGGGGGTGAGCAGTTCTTC.

The chain couples TRBV30 to TRBJ1-4; D is undetermined. Germline V gene data show CDR1 as GTSNPN and CDR2 as SVGIG (reference sequence). CDR3 length: 15 amino acids. The V end lost 2 bases, the J end lost 0 bases, and 10 bases lay between the germline ends. The CDR3 region is CAWSLLGATNEKLFF. For the CDR3, the DNA is TGTGCCTGGAGTCTGCTCGGTGCAACTAATGAAAAACTGTTTTTT.